The rows below give T cell receptor beta chains drawn from one sample of a study of blood T cell repertoires in COVID-19. Data came from immunoSEQ multiplex PCR; TCRdb stores just in-frame clones and leaves some out. The table includes 200,000 to 300,000 clones, about 80% detected once. Sequencing was carried out using peripheral blood. Source of these receptors: an elderly woman with acute or convalescent COVID-19. CDR3s include the opening cysteine and the closing phenylalanine or tryptophan. D genes are given only for firm matches. Clone size is shown for a subset of rows, as once, few, many or a class of expanded clone.

>TRBV6-2/TRBV6-3|TRBJ1-5|NA|NA
CASSTASTAGSQPQHF
TGTGCCAGCAGTACCGCCTCGACAGCGGGTAGTCAGCCCCAGCATTTT
>TRBV5-1|TRBJ2-2|NA|TRBD2
CASSLDLAGFANTGELFF
TGCGCCAGCAGCTTGGATCTAGCGGGATTCGCGAACACCGGGGAGCTGTTTTTT
>TRBV5-4|TRBJ2-3|NA|TRBD1
CASSLEQGAGRNTQYF
TGTGCCAGCAGCTTAGAACAGGGGGCCGGTCGAAATACGCAGTATTTT
>TRBV5-4|TRBJ2-7|NA|TRBD2
CASSSKTSGRVSEQYF
TGTGCCAGCAGCTCTAAGACTAGCGGGAGGGTCTCCGAGCAGTACTTC
>TRBV2|TRBJ2-5|NA|NA
CASSADSRTQETQYF
TGTGCCAGCAGCGCGGACAGCCGGACCCAAGAGACCCAGTACTTC
>TRBV11-1|TRBJ2-3|NA|TRBD2
CASSQGLAGPTDTQYF
TGTGCCAGCAGCCAGGGACTAGCGGGACCGACAGATACGCAGTATTTT
>TRBV28|TRBJ1-3|few|NA
CASSSTGSGDTIYF
TGTGCCAGCAGTTCAACAGGGTCTGGGGACACCATATATTTT
>TRBV7-9|TRBJ2-1|NA|TRBD1
CASSKPFRDRSYNEQFF
TGTGCCAGCAGCAAGCCCTTCCGGGACAGGTCCTACAATGAGCAGTTCTTC
>TRBV2|TRBJ2-7|NA|NA
CASRRNSYEQYF
TGTGCCAGCAGGCGGAATTCCTACGAGCAGTACTTC
>TRBV3-1/TRBV3-2|TRBJ2-1|NA|TRBD2
CASSPGTSGSSYNEQFF
TGTGCCAGCAGCCCCGGGACTAGCGGGAGCTCCTACAATGAGCAGTTCTTC
>TRBV5-8|TRBJ1-2|NA|NA
CASSLGDRNPYGYTF
TGTGCCAGCAGCTTGGGAGACAGAAACCCCTATGGCTACACCTTC
>TRBV28|TRBJ2-7|NA|TRBD2
CASISWASGTYEQYF
TGTGCCAGCATTTCTTGGGCTAGCGGTACCTACGAGCAGTACTTC
>TRBV5-1|TRBJ1-2|NA|NA
CASSLEAGGGYGYTF
TGCGCCAGCAGCTTGGAGGCGGGGGGAGGCTATGGCTACACCTTC
>TRBV3-1/TRBV3-2|TRBJ1-2|NA|NA
CASSRKGQSNYGYTF
TGTGCCAGCAGCCGAAAAGGACAGTCTAACTATGGCTACACCTTC
>TRBV27|TRBJ2-1|NA|TRBD1
CASSPRTGGFNEQFF
TGTGCCAGCAGCCCAAGGACAGGGGGCTTCAATGAGCAGTTCTTC
>TRBV14|TRBJ1-1|NA|TRBD1
CASSQVGTGWRAEAFF
TGTGCCAGCAGCCAAGTCGGGACAGGGTGGAGAGCTGAAGCTTTCTTT
>TRBV6-1|TRBJ2-7|NA|TRBD2
CASSEKFGLAGVFF
TGTGCCAGCAGTGAAAAATTCGGGCTAGCGGGTGTTTTTTTC
>TRBV3-1/TRBV3-2|TRBJ2-5|NA|TRBD2
CASSPSVLATETQYF
TGTGCCAGCAGCCCGTCCGTACTAGCGACCGAGACCCAGTACTTC
>TRBV6-5|TRBJ1-4|NA|TRBD1
CASSTRGALNEKLFF
TGTGCCAGCAGTACCAGGGGGGCACTTAATGAAAAACTGTTTTTT
>TRBV7-2|TRBJ1-1|NA|NA
CASSGRRVMTEAFF
TGTGCCAGCAGCGGTAGGAGGGTTATGACTGAAGCTTTCTTT
>TRBV6-5|TRBJ2-5|NA|TRBD1
CATSRDRQETQYF
TGTGCCACCTCCCGGGACAGGCAAGAGACCCAGTACTTC
>TRBV14|TRBJ1-2|NA|TRBD1
CASSQGDRGSYTF
TGTGCCAGCAGCCAAGGGGACAGGGGTAGCTACACCTTC
>TRBV27|TRBJ1-2|NA|TRBD1
CASRTTGGGGYTF
TGTGCCAGCAGGACGACAGGGGGAGGGGGCTACACCTTC
>TRBV18|TRBJ2-7|once|TRBD1
CASSPRSDRVSEQYF
TGTGCCAGCTCACCACGATCGGACAGGGTAAGCGAGCAGTACTTC
>TRBV19|TRBJ1-5|NA|TRBD1
CASRTGQLNQPQHF
TGTGCCAGTAGGACGGGACAGCTCAATCAGCCCCAGCATTTT
>TRBV2|TRBJ1-2|NA|NA
CASSEQGYGYTF
TGTGCCAGCAGTGAACAGGGCTATGGCTACACCTTC
>TRBV3-1/TRBV3-2|TRBJ1-2|NA|NA
CASSQGGLGYTF
TGTGCCAGCAGCCAAGGAGGTCTTGGCTACACCTTC
>TRBV24-1|TRBJ2-2|NA|NA
CATSDWQNTGELFF
TGTGCCACCAGTGATTGGCAGAACACCGGGGAGCTGTTTTTT
>TRBV6-5|TRBJ2-1|NA|TRBD1
CASGWDRVQFF
TGTGCCAGCGGTTGGGACAGAGTGCAGTTCTTC
>TRBV5-5|TRBJ1-1|NA|TRBD1
CASSGTELNTEAFF
TGTGCCAGCAGCGGGACAGAGTTGAACACTGAAGCTTTCTTT
>TRBV2|TRBJ2-7|NA|TRBD1
CASRGEAGGRSEQYF
TGTGCCAGCAGGGGCGAAGCAGGGGGCAGATCCGAGCAGTACTTC
>TRBV2|TRBJ2-1|once|TRBD2
CASRTSGMQFF
TGTGCCAGCAGAACCAGCGGGATGCAGTTCTTC
>TRBV2|TRBJ2-3|NA|NA
CASSEAGYTQYF
TGTGCCAGCAGTGAAGCCGGTTATACGCAGTATTTT
>TRBV19|TRBJ2-6|NA|NA
CATAPGLYSGANVLTF
TGTGCCACAGCTCCGGGACTGTATTCTGGGGCCAACGTCCTGACTTTC
>TRBV30|TRBJ2-7|NA|TRBD2
CAWRPQAGTSGVLRSYEQYF
TGTGCCTGGAGACCCCAGGCCGGGACTAGCGGAGTACTAAGGTCCTACGAGCAGTACTTC
>TRBV7-9|TRBJ1-6|NA|NA
CASSLARQGNSPLHF
TGTGCCAGCAGCTTAGCGCGCCAGGGGAATTCACCCCTCCACTTT
>TRBV7-9|TRBJ1-3|NA|TRBD1
CASSAGQVVNTIYF
TGTGCCAGCAGCGCTGGACAGGTCGTAAACACCATATATTTT
>TRBV5-1|TRBJ1-6|NA|NA
CASSLMVSDSPLHF
TGCGCCAGCAGCTTGATGGTTTCGGATTCACCCCTCCACTTT
>TRBV10-3|TRBJ2-7|NA|NA
CATEGQRYEQYF
TGTGCCACGGAGGGACAGCGTTACGAGCAGTACTTC
>TRBV4-1|TRBJ1-5|NA|NA
CASRKGEGGNQPQHF
TGCGCCAGCCGAAAGGGGGAGGGGGGCAATCAGCCCCAGCATTTT
>TRBV6-5|TRBJ1-2|NA|TRBD1
CASSSVWTGSYGYTF
TGTGCCAGCAGTTCGGTCTGGACAGGGAGCTATGGCTACACCTTC
>TRBV2|TRBJ1-1|NA|NA
CASRVDRRNTEAFF
TGTGCCAGCAGAGTAGACAGGCGGAACACTGAAGCTTTCTTT
>TRBV9|TRBJ2-3|NA|NA
CASSVDGAGNTDTQYF
TGTGCCAGCAGCGTAGACGGGGCGGGGAACACAGATACGCAGTATTTT
>TRBV4-1|TRBJ1-6|NA|NA
CASSQDKDSGYNSPLHF
TGCGCCAGCAGCCAAGATAAGGACTCGGGATATAATTCACCCCTCCACTTT
>TRBV7-2|TRBJ2-1|NA|TRBD2
CASSLSGESSYNEQFF
TGTGCCAGCAGCTTGAGCGGGGAGAGCTCCTACAATGAGCAGTTCTTC
>TRBV11-2|TRBJ2-1|NA|TRBD1
CASSSRGRDRSYNEQFF
TGTGCCAGCAGCTCAAGGGGTCGGGACAGGTCCTACAATGAGCAGTTCTTC
>TRBV9|TRBJ1-3|NA|TRBD1
CASSHNGQVGNTIYF
TGTGCCAGCAGCCACAACGGACAGGTTGGAAACACCATATATTTT
>TRBV7-9|TRBJ1-6|once|TRBD1
CASSLTTGNSPLHF
TGTGCCAGCAGCTTAACGACAGGGAATTCACCCCTCCACTTT
>TRBV19|TRBJ1-5|NA|TRBD1
CASRSGTGSPANQPQHF
TGTGCCAGTAGAAGTGGGACAGGATCTCCCGCAAATCAGCCCCAGCATTTT
>TRBV12-3/TRBV12-4|TRBJ2-2|few|TRBD1
CASVGQGDRELFF
TGTGCCAGCGTCGGACAGGGGGACCGGGAGCTGTTTTTT